This passage covers 31 T cell receptor beta chains from one sample sequenced in a study of blood T cell repertoires in COVID-19 (TCRdb year 2020). The method was the immunoSEQ multiplex PCR assay. The table was pulled from immuneACCESS by TCRdb, which kept in-frame rearrangements only. Such tables lose some clones; where checked, under half of the loss comes from unresolved V genes, and the rest has no known cause. This sample comprises 250,000 or so clones, about 87% of them detected only once. The ten largest clones take up roughly 2.5% of the sample. Sequenced: PBMCs or T cells enriched from blood (not recorded which). All receptors come from a woman in her thirties or forties with acute COVID-19.

This chain uses TRBV5-1 with TRBJ2-3; D gene unclear. CDR1 is SGHRS, CDR2 YFSETQ, per germline. Trimming left V 4 bases short and J 8 bases short, with 17 bases between. This CDR3 spans 14 amino acids. The CDR3 protein is CASSLGGPPGTQYF. The DNA for the CDR3 is TGCGCCAGCAGCCTAGGCGGCCCCCCGGGTACGCAGTATTTT. Based on the CDR3 plus reference TRBV5-1 and TRBJ2-3, the full variable domain is KAGVTQTPRYLIKTRGQQVTLSCSPISGHRSVSWYQQTPGQGLQFLFEYFSETQRNKGNFPGRFSGRQFSNSRSEMNVSTLELGDSALYLCASSLGGPPGTQYFGPGTRLTVL.

In this sample, this clone turned up a few times. The chain combines TRBV10-3 with TRBJ1-2; weak D call: TRBD1 (5 bases). The germline CDR1 and CDR2 sequences are ENHRY and SYGVKD. The CDR3 extends over 15 amino acids. Trimming stripped 9 bases from V and 4 bases from J, with 21 bases between. The CDR3 region is CAILNWGKTSYGYTF. The CDR3 region has the DNA TGTGCCATTCTTAACTGGGGCAAAACCTCCTATGGCTACACCTTC.

The chain carries TRBV11-3 and TRBJ1-1; D gene unclear. This CDR3 has 15 residues. V dropped 5 bases and J dropped 4 bases, with 17 bases sitting between them. Looked up from germline, CDR1 is SGHNT and CDR2 is YENEEA. The CDR3 region is CASSGREARGTEAFF. CDR3 in DNA: TGTGCCAGCAGCGGCCGGGAGGCCCGAGGCACTGAAGCTTTCTTT.

In its sample, this clone was seen a few times. The CDR3 region is CASSSAGGNYEQYF. DNA for the CDR3: TGCGCCAGCAGCTCCGCGGGAGGAAACTACGAGCAGTACTTC. The chain uses TRBV5-1 and TRBJ2-7; 8 bases agree with TRBD2. The CDR3 consists of 14 residues. V lost 3 bases and J lost 3; bases outside the gene matches: 5. Looked up from germline, CDR1 is SGHRS and CDR2 is YFSETQ.

This chain connects TRBV29-1 to TRBJ1-2; 8 bases line up with TRBD1. From germline, CDR1 is SQVTM and CDR2 ANQGSEA. The CDR3 totals 16 residues. V shed 5 bases and J 7 bases; nucleotides not matched to a gene: 18. The CDR3 DNA follows: TGCAGCGTTCGCCTATTAGGGGAAGACAGGGGAGGTGGCTACACCTTC. It codes for CSVRLLGEDRGGGYTF.

The rearrangement links TRBV3-1 (or the pseudogene TRBV3-2) to TRBJ1-4, with D possibly being TRBD1 (6 bases). Trimming took 1 base from V and 4 from J, leaving 16 bases between them. This CDR3 spans 17 amino acids. Germline lookup yields CDR1 LGHDT and CDR2 YNNKEL (reference sequence). CDR3 residues: CASSQASGTRRNEKLFF. The CDR3 DNA is TGTGCCAGCAGCCAAGCATCGGGGACAAGGCGTAATGAAAAACTGTTTTTT.

The V gene is TRBV6-2 or TRBV6-3, the J gene TRBJ2-1; 12 bases fit TRBD2. Germline V gene lookup returns CDR1 MNHEY and CDR2 SVGEGT. The CDR3 loop spans 15 amino acids. V shed 6 bases and J 8 bases; nucleotides not matched to a gene: 8. CDR3 sequence: CASSRLAGEGDEQFF. CDR3 DNA: TGTGCCAGCAGCCGACTAGCGGGAGAGGGGGATGAGCAGTTCTTC.

The chain carries TRBV11-2 and TRBJ1-4; D unresolved. CDR3 size: 15 residues. Germline V gene sequence: CDR1 SGHAT, CDR2 FQNNGV. Trimming took off 6 bases at V and 5 bases at J, with 16 bases between the two ends. CDR3 loop: CASRSGSAENEKLFF. The CDR3 coding sequence is TGTGCCAGCAGATCCGGAAGCGCCGAAAATGAAAAACTGTTTTTT.

The genes are TRBV4-3 and TRBJ2-4, with D possibly TRBD2 on 5 matching bases. Trimming took 4 bases from V and 3 from J, leaving 13 bases between them. Per the germline V gene, CDR1 is LGHNA and CDR2 is YSLEER. The CDR3 spans 15 residues. DNA for the CDR3: TGCGCCAGCAGCCTCGACTACGAAGGCAAAAACATTCAGTACTTC. Translating it yields CASSLDYEGKNIQYF.

The gene calls are TRBV3-1 (or the pseudogene TRBV3-2) and TRBJ2-7; D possibly corresponds to TRBD2 (6 bases). V was cut by 4 bases and J by 5 bases, with 15 bases left in between. Per the germline V gene, CDR1 is LGHDT and CDR2 is YNNKEL (reference sequence). This CDR3 has 14 residues. In DNA, the CDR3 is TGTGCCAGCAGCCCTGCGGGGTTCCCCCACGAGCAGTACTTC. Protein sequence: CASSPAGFPHEQYF.

The V and J genes are TRBV24-1 and TRBJ2-1; D not certain. The ends were cut back, 4 bases at V and 5 bases at J, with 11 bases in the middle. The CDR3 runs 14 residues. Per germline, CDR1 KGHDR and CDR2 SFDVKD. The CDR3 nucleotides read TGTGCCACCAGTGACCCACCCCCGGACAATGAGCAGTTCTTC. Translated: CATSDPPPDNEQFF.

This chain connects TRBV15 to TRBJ2-1; D is perhaps TRBD2 (5 bases). The V and J ends lost 5 bases and 1 base respectively, with 12 bases between them. This CDR3 spans 15 amino acids. Germline values: CDR1 LNHNV, CDR2 YYDKDF (reference sequence). Written as DNA, the CDR3 is TGTGCCACCAGCGGACTGGTGGGTTCCTACAATGAGCAGTTCTTC. This codes for CATSGLVGSYNEQFF.

The chain carries TRBV30 and TRBJ1-1; D gene uncertain. With 0 bases removed from V and 1 base from J, the gap between germline ends came to 6 bases. The CDR3 consists of 13 residues. CDR1 is GTSNPN and CDR2 is SVGIG in the germline V gene (reference sequence). The CDR3 here is CAWSVAPNTEAFF. In nucleotides, the CDR3 is TGTGCCTGGAGTGTAGCGCCGAACACTGAAGCTTTCTTT.

This chain links TRBV11-3 with TRBJ1-4, with 7 bases lining up with TRBD1. Trimming removed 0 bases from V and 2 bases from J; junction bases left unmatched: 3. The CDR3 is 16 amino acids. Germline lookup yields CDR1 SGHNT and CDR2 YENEEA. As DNA, the CDR3 is TGTGCCAGCAGCTTAGATCTCAGGGGGACTAATGAAAAACTGTTTTTT. It is translated as CASSLDLRGTNEKLFF.

This clone has only one observation. This sequence joins TRBV4-3 and TRBJ1-5; D call uncertain. CDR1 is LGHNA, CDR2 YSLEER, per germline. The germline V and J ends were trimmed by 1 base and 0 bases, with 16 bases remaining between them. There are 18 residues in the CDR3. CDR3 sequence: CASSQGLLGRISNQPQHF. The DNA for the CDR3 is TGCGCCAGCAGCCAAGGATTATTGGGCAGGATTAGCAATCAGCCCCAGCATTTT.

The CDR3 region is CASSFRDWPFF. The CDR3 coding sequence is TGTGCCAGCAGCTTCCGGGACTGGCCTTTCTTT. The chain recombines TRBV7-2 with TRBJ1-1; D is perhaps TRBD1 (5 bases). Trimming took 3 bases from V and 12 from J, leaving 11 bases between them. The germline CDR1 and CDR2 sequences are SGHTA and FQGNSA. The CDR3 sequence is 11 residues long.

The chain is built from TRBV3-1 (or the pseudogene TRBV3-2) and TRBJ1-2; the match to TRBD1 covers 7 bases. The CDR3 runs to 15 residues. V trimming: 4 bases; J trimming: 2 bases; junction bases outside the gene matches: 7. CDR1 and CDR2 from the germline V gene are LGHDT and YNNKEL (reference sequence). In DNA form, the CDR3 reads TGTGCCAGCAGCCTCCGACAGGGAAGAAACTATGGCTACACCTTC. Residues: CASSLRQGRNYGYTF.

This clone has just a few counts. This chain links TRBV19 with TRBJ1-4; D is unclear. V was cut by 0 bases and J by 4 bases, with 6 bases left in between. Germline V gene data show CDR1 as LNHDA and CDR2 as SQIVND (reference sequence). The CDR3 has 14 residues. In DNA form, the CDR3 reads TGTGCCAGTAGTATAGAACAGTATAATGAAAAACTGTTTTTT. Translating gives CASSIEQYNEKLFF.

The V gene is TRBV5-4, the J gene TRBJ2-7; TRBD2 agrees at 7 bases. The CDR3 sequence is 16 residues long. Germline CDR1 is SGHNT and CDR2 is YYREEE (reference sequence). V trimming: 5 bases; J trimming: 0 bases; junction bases outside the gene matches: 11. The CDR3 reads CASRPGSGLNSYEQYF. Written as DNA, the CDR3 is TGTGCCAGCAGACCAGGTAGCGGGTTAAACTCCTACGAGCAGTACTTC.

The chain joins TRBV7-9 to TRBJ1-4; tentatively, D is TRBD1 (6 bases). The CDR3 totals 14 residues. V was cut by 10 bases and J by 8 bases, with 20 bases left in between. The V gene's germline CDR1 is SEHNR and CDR2 FQNEAQ (reference sequence). The CDR3, as DNA: TGTGCCACCATGGCGGGGGGCAAGCGGGAAAAACTGTTTTTT. Translation: CATMAGGKREKLFF. The full variable domain, completed using reference TRBV7-9 and TRBJ1-4, is DTGVSQNPRHKITKRGQNVTFRCDPISEHNRLYWYRQTLGQGPEFLTYFQNEAQLEKSRLLSDRFSAERPKGSFSTLEIQRTEQGDSAMYLCATMAGGKREKLFFGSGTQLSVL.

CDR3 nucleotide sequence: TGTGCCAGCAGGCTGACAGGGAATAATGAAAAACTGTTTTTT. Protein sequence: CASRLTGNNEKLFF. This chain links TRBV6-6 with TRBJ1-4, with 7 bases identical to TRBD1. Per germline, CDR1 MNHNY and CDR2 SVGAGI (reference sequence). CDR3 size: 14 residues. V was pared by 6 bases and J by 4 bases, with 5 bases of the junction left unmatched.

The chain joins TRBV7-8 to TRBJ1-1, with D perhaps TRBD1 (5 bases). In germline, CDR1 is SGHVS, CDR2 FQNEAQ. CDR3 length: 14 residues. Trimming took 2 bases from V and 1 from J, leaving 8 bases between them. CDR3 DNA sequence: TGTGCCAGCAGCTTATTCGGGGGGAACACTGAAGCTTTCTTT. Its translation is CASSLFGGNTEAFF.

V gene TRBV5-4 combines with J gene TRBJ2-2; 7 bases fit TRBD2. Per the germline V gene, CDR1 is SGHNT and CDR2 is YYREEE (reference sequence). Trimming took 4 bases from V and 6 from J; bases not matched to a gene: 6. The CDR3 is made up of 14 amino acids. The CDR3 DNA follows: TGTGCCAGCAGCGGGGGGGAGTCCCCCGGGGAGCTGTTTTTT. Translated: CASSGGESPGELFF.

The chain links TRBV11-2 to TRBJ1-6, with a possible D match to TRBD1 (5 bases). Trimming cost V 6 bases and J 0 bases, with 12 bases left between them. Germline CDR1 SGHAT, CDR2 FQNNGV. The CDR3 loop spans 16 amino acids. The CDR3 sequence: CASRPRGGSYNSPLHF. CDR3 coding DNA: TGTGCCAGCAGACCGAGGGGAGGCTCCTATAATTCACCCCTCCACTTT.

To note about this clone: This sample also contains other DNA sequences that code for the same CDR3. This rearrangement joins TRBV5-1 to TRBJ1-1; D might be TRBD1 (6 bases). Germline V lookup: CDR1 SGHRS, CDR2 YFSETQ. The CDR3 length is 13 residues. The germline V and J ends were trimmed by 2 bases and 3 bases, with 8 bases remaining between them. CDR3 region: CASSLGGDTEAFF. CDR3 in DNA: TGCGCCAGCAGCTTAGGGGGAGACACTGAAGCTTTCTTT.

The chain combines TRBV3-1 (or the pseudogene TRBV3-2) with TRBJ2-1; 10 bases line up with TRBD1. The CDR3 has 16 residues. V trimming: 0 bases; J trimming: 8 bases; junction bases outside the gene matches: 7. Germline V CDR1 and CDR2: LGHDT, YNNKEL (reference sequence). The CDR3 DNA reads as TGTGCCAGCAGCCAAGATCGGCGACAGGGGGCCGATGAGCAGTTCTTC. Translating gives CASSQDRRQGADEQFF.

The CDR3 nucleotides read TGTGCCACCGGGCGCCGGACAGCTACCTACAATGAGCAGTTCTTC. Amino acid sequence: CATGRRTATYNEQFF. This chain joins TRBV24-1 and TRBJ2-1; D may be TRBD1 (6 bases). This CDR3 region has 15 residues. V was shortened by 9 bases and J by 2 bases, with 16 bases between the two germline ends. Germline V CDR1 and CDR2: KGHDR, SFDVKD.

The rearrangement links TRBV30 to TRBJ2-3, with 11 bases identical to TRBD1. The CDR3 length is 14 residues. J lost 4 bases, V lost 4 bases, and 4 bases had no gene match. The germline V gene encodes CDR1 GTSNPN and CDR2 SVGIG (reference sequence). In DNA, the CDR3 is TGTGCCTGGACGAGGACAGGGGGCTCAGATACGCAGTATTTT. This codes for CAWTRTGGSDTQYF. The full variable domain, with the rest looked up from reference TRBV30 and TRBJ2-3, is SQTIHQWPATLVQPVGSPLSLECTVEGTSNPNLYWYRQAAGRGLQLLFYSVGIGQISSEVPQNLSASRPQDRQFILSSKKLLLSDSGFYLCAWTRTGGSDTQYFGPGTRLTVL.

This chain joins TRBV7-9 and TRBJ1-1; a possible D gene is TRBD1 (6 bases). CDR3 size: 13 residues. Germline values: CDR1 SEHNR, CDR2 FQNEAQ (reference sequence). V gave up 5 bases and J gave up 5 bases, with 12 bases separating them. CDR3 loop: CASSQDQGTEAFF. Here the CDR3 DNA reads TGTGCCAGCAGCCAGGACCAGGGGACTGAAGCTTTCTTT.

V gene TRBV6-5 combines with J gene TRBJ2-7; D perhaps matches TRBD1 (6 bases). CDR1 and CDR2 from the germline V gene are MNHEY and SVGAGI. This CDR3 spans 15 amino acids. Trimming took 2 bases from V and 4 from J, leaving 15 bases between them. The CDR3 here is CASSYGLGAGYEQYF. The CDR3, as DNA: TGTGCCAGCAGTTACGGTTTGGGGGCCGGGTACGAGCAGTACTTC.

This chain connects TRBV6-4 to TRBJ1-6; 7 bases line up with TRBD1. V dropped 6 bases and J dropped 9; count of bases not matched to a gene: 5. This CDR3 contains 13 residues. CDR1 is MRHNA and CDR2 is SNTAGT in the germline V gene. Here the CDR3 reads CASSRTGSSPLHF. The CDR3 coding sequence is TGTGCCAGCAGCCGGACAGGATCTTCACCCCTCCACTTT.